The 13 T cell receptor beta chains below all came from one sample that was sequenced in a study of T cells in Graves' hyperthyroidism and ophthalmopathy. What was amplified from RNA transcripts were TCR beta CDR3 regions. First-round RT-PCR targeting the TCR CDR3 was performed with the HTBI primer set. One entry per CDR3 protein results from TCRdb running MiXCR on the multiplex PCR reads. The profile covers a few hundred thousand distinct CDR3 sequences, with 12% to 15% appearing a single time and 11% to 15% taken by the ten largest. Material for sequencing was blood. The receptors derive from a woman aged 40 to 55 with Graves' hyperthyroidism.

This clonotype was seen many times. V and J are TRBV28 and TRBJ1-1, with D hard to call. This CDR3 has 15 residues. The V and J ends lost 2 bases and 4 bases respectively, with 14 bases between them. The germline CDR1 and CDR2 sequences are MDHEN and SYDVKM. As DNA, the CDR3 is TGTGCCAGCAGTTTAAGGGATCTGGGCTCCACTGAAGCTTTCTTT. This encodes CASSLRDLGSTEAFF.

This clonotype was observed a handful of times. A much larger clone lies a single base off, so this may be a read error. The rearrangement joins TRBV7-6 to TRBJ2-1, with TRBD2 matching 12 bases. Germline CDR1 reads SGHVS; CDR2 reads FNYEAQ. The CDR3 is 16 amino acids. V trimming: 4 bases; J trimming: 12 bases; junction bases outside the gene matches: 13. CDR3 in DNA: TGTGCCAGCAGCTCCCCCGCGACTAGCGGGAGCGATGGGCAGTTCTTC. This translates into CASSSPATSGSDGQFF.

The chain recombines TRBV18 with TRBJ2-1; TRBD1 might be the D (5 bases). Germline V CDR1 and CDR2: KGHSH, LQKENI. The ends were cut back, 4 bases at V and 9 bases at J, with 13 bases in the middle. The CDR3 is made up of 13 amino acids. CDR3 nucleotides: TGTGCCAGCTCACACGAGCAGGGCCTTGAGCAGTTCTTC. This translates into CASSHEQGLEQFF.

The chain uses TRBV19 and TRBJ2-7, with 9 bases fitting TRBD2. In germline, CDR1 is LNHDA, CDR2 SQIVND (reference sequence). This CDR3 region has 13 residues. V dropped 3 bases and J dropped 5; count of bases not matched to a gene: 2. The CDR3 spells CASSMGLANEQYF. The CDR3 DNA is TGTGCCAGTAGTATGGGACTAGCAAACGAGCAGTACTTC.

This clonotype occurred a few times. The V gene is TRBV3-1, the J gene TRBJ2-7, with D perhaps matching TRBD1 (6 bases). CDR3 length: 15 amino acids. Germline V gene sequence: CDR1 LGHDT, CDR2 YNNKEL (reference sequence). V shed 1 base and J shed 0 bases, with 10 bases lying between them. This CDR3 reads CASSQAQGHSYEQYF. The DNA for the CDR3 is TGTGCCAGCAGCCAAGCGCAGGGGCACTCCTACGAGCAGTACTTC.

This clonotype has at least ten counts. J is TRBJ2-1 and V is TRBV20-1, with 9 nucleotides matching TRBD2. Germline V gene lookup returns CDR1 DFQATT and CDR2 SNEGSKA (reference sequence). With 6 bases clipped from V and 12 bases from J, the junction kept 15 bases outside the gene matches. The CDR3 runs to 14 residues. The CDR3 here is CSASISGRTEVQFF. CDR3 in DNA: TGCAGTGCGAGTATTAGCGGGAGAACGGAGGTGCAGTTCTTC.

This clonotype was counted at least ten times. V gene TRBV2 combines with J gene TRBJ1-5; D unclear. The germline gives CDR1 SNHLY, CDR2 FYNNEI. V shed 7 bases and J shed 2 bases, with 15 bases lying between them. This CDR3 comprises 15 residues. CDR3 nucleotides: TGTGCCAGCAAAATAGGAGGGCCCGGCAATCAGCCCCAGCATTTT. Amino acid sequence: CASKIGGPGNQPQHF.

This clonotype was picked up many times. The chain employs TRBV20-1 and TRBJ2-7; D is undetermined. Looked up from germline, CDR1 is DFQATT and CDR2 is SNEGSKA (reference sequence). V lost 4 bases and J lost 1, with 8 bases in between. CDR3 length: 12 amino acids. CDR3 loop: CSAMILSYEQYF. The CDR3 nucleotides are TGCAGTGCTATGATTCTTTCCTACGAGCAGTACTTC.

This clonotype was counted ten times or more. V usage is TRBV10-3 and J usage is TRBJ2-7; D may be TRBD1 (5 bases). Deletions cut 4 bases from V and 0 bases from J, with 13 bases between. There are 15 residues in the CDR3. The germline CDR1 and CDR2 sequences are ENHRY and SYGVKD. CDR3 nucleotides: TGTGCCATCAGTGCCGGGCAGGGCCCCTCCTACGAGCAGTACTTC. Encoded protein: CAISAGQGPSYEQYF.

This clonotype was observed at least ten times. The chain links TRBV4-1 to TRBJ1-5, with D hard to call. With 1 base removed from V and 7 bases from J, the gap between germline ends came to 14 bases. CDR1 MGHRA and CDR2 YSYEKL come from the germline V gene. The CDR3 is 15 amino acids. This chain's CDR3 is CASSQGYLEGQPQHF. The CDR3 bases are TGCGCCAGCAGCCAAGGCTACCTGGAAGGACAGCCCCAGCATTTT.

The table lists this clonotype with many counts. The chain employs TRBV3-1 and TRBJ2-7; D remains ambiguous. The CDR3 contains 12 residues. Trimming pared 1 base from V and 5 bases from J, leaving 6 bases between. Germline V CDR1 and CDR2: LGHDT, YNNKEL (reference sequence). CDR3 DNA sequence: TGTGCCAGCAGCCAAGCTGGGAACGAGCAGTACTTC. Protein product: CASSQAGNEQYF.

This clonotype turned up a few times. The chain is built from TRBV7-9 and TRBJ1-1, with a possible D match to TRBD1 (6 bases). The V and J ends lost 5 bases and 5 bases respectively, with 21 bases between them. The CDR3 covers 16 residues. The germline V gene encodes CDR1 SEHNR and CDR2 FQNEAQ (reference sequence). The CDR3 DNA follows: TGTGCCAGCAGCATAGGCCGGGACATTTGGGGGACTGAAGCTTTCTTT. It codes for CASSIGRDIWGTEAFF.

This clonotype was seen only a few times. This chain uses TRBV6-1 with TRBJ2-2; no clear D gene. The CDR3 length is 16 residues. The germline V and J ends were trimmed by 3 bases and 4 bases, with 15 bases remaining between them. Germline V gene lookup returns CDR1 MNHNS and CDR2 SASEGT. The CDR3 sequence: CASSDRWKGITGELFF. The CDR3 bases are TGTGCCAGCAGTGATCGGTGGAAAGGTATCACCGGGGAGCTGTTTTTT.